This T cell receptor beta chain derives from a study of T cells in Graves' hyperthyroidism and ophthalmopathy. V shed 4 bases and J 3 bases; nucleotides not matched to a gene: 2. The V gene's germline CDR1 is SGHDT and CDR2 YYEEEE. This CDR3 comprises 14 residues. What was amplified from RNA transcripts were TCR beta CDR3 regions. First-round RT-PCR targeting the TCR CDR3 was performed with the HTBI primer set. TCRdb independently ran MiXCR on the multiplex PCR reads; one entry per CDR3 protein. The sample lists some 460,000 distinct CDR3 sequences; approximately 14% were seen once. General study points: Also found in blood were most expanded thyroid clonotypes above 0.001.

A remark on this clonotype: Antigen specificity is unknown.

Graves' hyperthyroidism qualified as stable when ophthalmopathy did not progress within 18 months. Diagnostic decisions used clinical symptoms, serum thyroxine and TRAb, thyroid ultrasound and orbital computed tomography. PBMCs stemmed from over 7.5 ml fresh peripheral blood. Sequenced material: blood. The chain has TRBV5-6 and TRBJ1-1; 11 positions match TRBD1. The sequence came from a woman aged 18-29 years with Graves' hyperthyroidism. The CDR3 nucleotides read TGTGCCAGCAGCAAGGGACAGGGGGACACTGAAGCTTTCTTT. Its protein is CASSKGQGDTEAFF.